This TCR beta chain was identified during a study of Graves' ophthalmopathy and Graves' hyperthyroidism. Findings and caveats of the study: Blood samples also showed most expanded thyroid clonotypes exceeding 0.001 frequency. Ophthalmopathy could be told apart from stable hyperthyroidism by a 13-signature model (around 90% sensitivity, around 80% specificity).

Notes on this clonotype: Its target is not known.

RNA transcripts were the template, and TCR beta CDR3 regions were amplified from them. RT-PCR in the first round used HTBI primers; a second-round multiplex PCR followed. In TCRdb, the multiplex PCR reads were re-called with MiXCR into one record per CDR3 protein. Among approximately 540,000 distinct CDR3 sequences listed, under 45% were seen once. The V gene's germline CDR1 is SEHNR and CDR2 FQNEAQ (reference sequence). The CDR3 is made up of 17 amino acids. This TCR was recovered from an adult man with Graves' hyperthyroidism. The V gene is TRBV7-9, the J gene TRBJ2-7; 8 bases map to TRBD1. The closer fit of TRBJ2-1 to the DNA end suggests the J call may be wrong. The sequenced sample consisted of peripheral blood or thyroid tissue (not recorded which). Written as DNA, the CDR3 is TGTGCCAGCAGCTTAGGACAGGGGAGGTTGAGGTACAATGAGCAGTTCTTC. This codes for CASSLGQGRLRYNEQFF.